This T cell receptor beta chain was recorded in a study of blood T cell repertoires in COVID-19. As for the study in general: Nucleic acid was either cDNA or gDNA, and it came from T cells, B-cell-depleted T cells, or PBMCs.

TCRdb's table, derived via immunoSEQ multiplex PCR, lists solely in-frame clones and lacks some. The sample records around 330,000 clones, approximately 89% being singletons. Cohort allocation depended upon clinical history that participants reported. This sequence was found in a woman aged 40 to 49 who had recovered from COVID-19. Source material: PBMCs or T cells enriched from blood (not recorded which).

This CDR3 reads CASSLSKGARNTEAFF. CDR3 DNA: TGTGCCAGCAGTTTATCAAAGGGGGCGCGAAACACTGAAGCTTTCTTT. This chain links TRBV27 with TRBJ1-1, with TRBD1 matching 7 bases. V shed 0 bases and J 2 bases; nucleotides not matched to a gene: 6. The CDR3 totals 16 residues. Germline V gives CDR1 MNHEY, CDR2 SMNVEV (reference sequence).